This TCR beta chain was sequenced during a study of immune characterization of retroperitoneal liposarcoma. This clonotype was counted a few times. TCRdb analysed the PCR reads with MiXCR anew, one entry per CDR3 protein. The top ten clones hold about a tenth of a sample with more than 9,000 distinct CDR3 sequences, under 35% of them seen once. The sequencing input was tumor tissue. This sequence originates from a female donor with retroperitoneal liposarcoma.

CDR3 DNA: TGCGCCAGCAGCCAGGGACTAGCGGGAGGCGGGGAGCAGTACTTC. Protein: CASSQGLAGGGEQYF. The chain has TRBV4-1 and TRBJ2-5; 15 nucleotides agree with TRBD2. The CDR3 contains 15 residues. Trimming cost V 3 bases and J 11 bases; bases outside gene matches: 7. CDR1 MGHRA and CDR2 YSYEKL come from the germline V gene.